One TCR beta chain is described in this entry. This CDR3 region has 15 residues. V dropped 0 bases and J dropped 5; count of bases not matched to a gene: 5. Germline lookup yields CDR1 SGDLS and CDR2 YYNGEE. The sample is drawn from a study of cytomegalovirus exposure and HLA in healthy donors. Profiling relied on immunoSEQ multiplex PCR, and the TCRdb table lists in-frame clones only, not all of them. The table records around 95,000 clones, 75% to 90% of them present only once. This chain uses TRBV9 with TRBJ2-1; 7 nucleotides line up with TRBD1. The sequencing sample was made of PBMCs. The clonotype was recovered from a man between 18 and 35 years old in good health and CMV-seropositive. CDR3 amino acids: CASSVAGTANNEQFF. CDR3 nucleotide sequence: TGTGCCAGCAGCGTAGCTGGGACAGCAAACAATGAGCAGTTCTTC. The complete variable domain, with remaining parts taken from reference TRBV9 and TRBJ2-1, reads DSGVTQTPKHLITATGQRVTLRCSPRSGDLSVYWYQQSLDQGLQFLIQYYNGEERAKGNILERFSAQQFPDLHSELNLSSLELGDSALYFCASSVAGTANNEQFFGPGTRLTVL.